The rows below give T cell receptor beta chains drawn from one sample of a study of chronic HIV infection and antiretroviral therapy. A single record per CDR3 protein comes from TCRdb applying MiXCR to the 5' RACE reads. Here the sample spans more than 25,000 distinct CDR3 sequences, more than 7.5% being singletons. Specimen: peripheral blood. The receptors shown here come from an adult who had HIV and had not received antiretroviral therapy, or was an uninfected healthy control (not recorded which). Each CDR3 is given with its conserved first and last residue. The order of the fields is D gene, clone size, V gene, CDR3 protein. A D gene is named only where the DNA matches it firmly. Clone sizes are given selectively: once, few, many, or a class where the clone is expanded.

D: -
size: many
V: TRBV18
CDR3: CASSPRQGNEKLFF

D: TRBD1
size: -
V: TRBV15
CDR3: CATSSRTGNGYTF

D: TRBD2
size: many
V: TRBV4-3
CDR3: CASSQLASGGTDTQYF

D: -
size: few
V: TRBV7-2
CDR3: CASSRPQGGYTF

D: -
size: many
V: TRBV25-1
CDR3: CASSEYGISTDTQYF

D: -
size: many
V: TRBV20-1
CDR3: CSARDNARTYEQYF

D: TRBD2
size: few
V: TRBV20-1
CDR3: CSARHSGQETQYF

D: TRBD1
size: many
V: TRBV6-5
CDR3: CASSRQGNEAFF

D: -
size: few
V: TRBV20-1
CDR3: CSAGGHTSGYTF

D: -
size: few
V: TRBV6-2/TRBV6-3
CDR3: CASSYGAGVSPRYQPQHF

D: TRBD2
size: many
V: TRBV29-1
CDR3: CSVETSGRKSYNEQFF

D: -
size: many
V: TRBV6-4
CDR3: CASSDSGGDSNQPQHF

D: -
size: -
V: TRBV29-1
CDR3: CSVEEGGATDNEQFF

D: -
size: many
V: TRBV10-3
CDR3: CAISLNYDVNTEAFF

D: -
size: many
V: TRBV20-1
CDR3: CSARVDNSNQPQHF

D: TRBD1
size: -
V: TRBV20-1
CDR3: CSARTGQGKAALHF

D: TRBD1
size: -
V: TRBV10-3
CDR3: CAISQGANGNQPQHF

D: -
size: many
V: TRBV20-1
CDR3: CSARVHLSTDTQYF

D: -
size: -
V: TRBV3-1
CDR3: CASSQVSGKRGDNEQFF

D: TRBD2
size: -
V: TRBV10-3
CDR3: CAISESSGSTDTQYF